The subject of this entry is one TCR beta chain. The data stem from a study of blood T cell repertoires in COVID-19. Overall study context: Sources were T cells, B-cell-depleted T cells, or PBMCs; the material itself was cDNA or gDNA.

Some clones are missing from TCRdb's copy, which holds only in-frame ones; the method was immunoSEQ multiplex PCR. The repertoire holds about 270,000 clones, with 85% to 90% as singletons. Looked up from germline, CDR1 is SGHKS and CDR2 is YYEKEE (reference sequence). The CDR3 has 15 residues. V gave up 0 bases and J gave up 1 base; unmatched junction bases: 2. The sequence was obtained from a woman aged 18-35 years who had recovered from COVID-19. The material sequenced was PBMCs or T cells enriched from blood (not recorded which). The chain combines TRBV5-5 with TRBJ2-7; 9 positions agree with TRBD2. The CDR3 coding sequence is TGTGCCAGCAGCTTGGACCTAGCGGGGTCCTACGAGCAGTACTTC. Protein: CASSLDLAGSYEQYF.